Listed below are T cell receptor beta chains from one sample, sequenced in a study of blood T cell repertoires in COVID-19. The table came from immunoSEQ multiplex PCR; TCRdb's copy has only in-frame clones and leaves some out. The table lists about 190,000 clones, more than 70% of them singletons. Sequencing was performed on peripheral blood. Source of these receptors: a woman aged 80 or older with active or convalescent COVID-19. Both conserved end residues are part of each CDR3.

j_call | v_call | cdr3_aa
TRBJ1-5 | TRBV28 | CASSLFPRGRGNQPQHF
TRBJ2-3 | TRBV7-9 | CASSLGTATDTQYF
TRBJ2-3 | TRBV5-1 | CASSSVAGAADTQYF
TRBJ2-1 | TRBV28 | CASEYQDYNEQFF
TRBJ1-2 | TRBV19 | CASSISARRGANYGYTF
TRBJ1-4 | TRBV29-1 | CSVEEMTGGGEKLFF
TRBJ1-4 | TRBV5-8 | CASSFGVNEKLFF
TRBJ2-5 | TRBV4-1 | CASSQAEGLETQYF
TRBJ1-1 | TRBV29-1 | CSETGTENTEAFF
TRBJ2-2 | TRBV29-1 | CSVEVGPGQGNTGELFF
TRBJ2-5 | TRBV28 | CASRPLRGRGWAETQYF
TRBJ2-2 | TRBV9 | CASRAGGSTGELFF
TRBJ1-2 | TRBV28 | CASRRDSEYGYTF
TRBJ2-1 | TRBV5-4 | CASSRRSGTGGYNEQFF
TRBJ2-5 | TRBV30 | CAWSVRERQETQYF
TRBJ2-1 | TRBV6-5 | CASSYLADYNEQFF
TRBJ1-2 | TRBV28 | CASRRTGGRFYGYTF
TRBJ2-7 | TRBV13 | CASSFPSSYEQYF
TRBJ2-7 | TRBV7-9 | CANSRGMTYEQYF
TRBJ2-5 | TRBV9 | CASTTSGGLQETQYF
TRBJ2-7 | TRBV5-1 | CASSLGLAGEQYF
TRBJ2-1 | TRBV27 | CATLLGAGNNEQFF
TRBJ2-3 | TRBV11-2 | CASSLARVGAYFTDTQYF
TRBJ2-5 | TRBV27 | CASSLISPASGEETQYF
TRBJ1-1 | TRBV5-4 | CASSLMGGTEAFF
TRBJ1-4 | TRBV3-1/TRBV3-2 | CASSQSGGFSGKLFF
TRBJ2-1 | TRBV19 | CASSITGGGEQFF
TRBJ1-1 | TRBV12-3/TRBV12-4 | CASSWGGHTEAFF
TRBJ2-5 | TRBV20-1 | CSASRQPQETQYF
TRBJ2-5 | TRBV5-1 | CASSSASTRGETQYF
TRBJ2-3 | TRBV28 | CASSLWTGGTDTQYF
TRBJ2-5 | TRBV19 | CASSISPSGGPETQYF
TRBJ2-4 | TRBV28 | CASSPWGVGKNIQYF
TRBJ2-1 | TRBV5-1 | CASSIGTQDNEQFF
TRBJ2-1 | TRBV7-9 | CASSSKVTGGLYNEQFF
TRBJ1-3 | TRBV27 | CASSGTGRNTIYF
TRBJ2-6 | TRBV9 | CASSVGTGYSGANVLTF
TRBJ2-7 | TRBV27 | CASSPRGAGAYEQYF
TRBJ1-1 | TRBV29-1 | CSYDTPWNTEAFF
TRBJ2-3 | TRBV5-5 | CASSFELGGARTDTQYF
TRBJ1-5 | TRBV6-6 | CASNGVSNQPQHF
TRBJ1-6 | TRBV4-1 | CASRPWTGGDSPLHF
TRBJ2-7 | TRBV4-1 | CASSQTGRPYEQYF